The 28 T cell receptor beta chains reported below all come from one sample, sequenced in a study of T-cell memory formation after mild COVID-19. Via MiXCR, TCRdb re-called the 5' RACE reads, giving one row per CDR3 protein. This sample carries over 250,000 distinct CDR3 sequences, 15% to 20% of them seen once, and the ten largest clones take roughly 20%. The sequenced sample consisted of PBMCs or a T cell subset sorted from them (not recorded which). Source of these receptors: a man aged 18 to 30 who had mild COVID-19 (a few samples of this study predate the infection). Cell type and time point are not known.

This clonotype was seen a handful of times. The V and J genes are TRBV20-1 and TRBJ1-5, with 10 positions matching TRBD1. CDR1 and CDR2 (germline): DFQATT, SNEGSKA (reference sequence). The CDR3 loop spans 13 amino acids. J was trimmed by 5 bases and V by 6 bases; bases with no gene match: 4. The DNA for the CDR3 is TGCAGTGCCCTGACAGGGGGCGATCAGCCCCAGCATTTT. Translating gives CSALTGGDQPQHF.

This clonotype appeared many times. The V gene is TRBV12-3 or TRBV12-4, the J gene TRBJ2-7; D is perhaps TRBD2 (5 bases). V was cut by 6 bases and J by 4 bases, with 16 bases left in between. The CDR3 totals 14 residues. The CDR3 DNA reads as TGTGCCAGCAGGGCTCTCGGGGTCTTTTACGAGCAGTACTTC. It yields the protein CASRALGVFYEQYF.

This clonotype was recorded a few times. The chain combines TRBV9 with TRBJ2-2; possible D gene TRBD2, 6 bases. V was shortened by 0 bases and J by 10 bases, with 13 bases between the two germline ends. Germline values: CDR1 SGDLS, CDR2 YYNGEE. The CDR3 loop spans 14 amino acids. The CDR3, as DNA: TGTGCCAGCAGCGTAGGGACTTCGGGAGTGGAGCTGTTTTTT. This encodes CASSVGTSGVELFF.

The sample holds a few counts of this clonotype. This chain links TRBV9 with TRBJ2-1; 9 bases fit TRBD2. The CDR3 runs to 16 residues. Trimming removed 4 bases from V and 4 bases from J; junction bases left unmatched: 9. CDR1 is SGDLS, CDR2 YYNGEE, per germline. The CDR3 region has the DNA TGTGCCAGCAGCCGATCGACTAGCGGACAATACAATGAGCAGTTCTTC. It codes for CASSRSTSGQYNEQFF. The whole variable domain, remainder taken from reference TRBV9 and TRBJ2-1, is DSGVTQTPKHLITATGQRVTLRCSPRSGDLSVYWYQQSLDQGLQFLIQYYNGEERAKGNILERFSAQQFPDLHSELNLSSLELGDSALYFCASSRSTSGQYNEQFFGPGTRLTVL.

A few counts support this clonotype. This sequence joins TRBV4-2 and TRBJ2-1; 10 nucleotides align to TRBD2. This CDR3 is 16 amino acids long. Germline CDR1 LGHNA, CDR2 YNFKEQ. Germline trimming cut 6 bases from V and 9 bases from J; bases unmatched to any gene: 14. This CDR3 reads CASSPRSGGADGEQFF. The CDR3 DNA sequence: TGTGCCAGCAGTCCCAGGAGCGGGGGGGCCGACGGTGAGCAGTTCTTC.

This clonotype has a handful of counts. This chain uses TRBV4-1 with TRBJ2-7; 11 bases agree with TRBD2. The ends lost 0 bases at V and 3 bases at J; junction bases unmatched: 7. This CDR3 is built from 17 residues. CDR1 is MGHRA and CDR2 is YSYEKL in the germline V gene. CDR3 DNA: TGCGCCAGCAGCCAAGATCTGACTAGCGGGGAGGGCTACGAGCAGTACTTC. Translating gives CASSQDLTSGEGYEQYF.

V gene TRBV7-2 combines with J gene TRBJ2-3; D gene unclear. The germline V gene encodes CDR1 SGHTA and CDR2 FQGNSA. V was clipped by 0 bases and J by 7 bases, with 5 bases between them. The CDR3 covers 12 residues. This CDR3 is CASSLALHTQYF. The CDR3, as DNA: TGTGCCAGCAGCTTAGCACTACATACGCAGTATTTT.

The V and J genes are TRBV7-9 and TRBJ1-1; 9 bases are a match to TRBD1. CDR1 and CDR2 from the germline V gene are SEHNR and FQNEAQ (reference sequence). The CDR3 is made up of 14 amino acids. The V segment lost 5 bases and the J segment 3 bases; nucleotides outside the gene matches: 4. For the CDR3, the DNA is TGTGCCAGCAGCCTACAGGGGGCGCACACTGAAGCTTTCTTT. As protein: CASSLQGAHTEAFF.

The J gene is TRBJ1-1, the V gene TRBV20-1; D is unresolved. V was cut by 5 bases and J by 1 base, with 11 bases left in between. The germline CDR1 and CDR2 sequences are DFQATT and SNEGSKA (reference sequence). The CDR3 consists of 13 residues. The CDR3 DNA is TGCAGTGCTGCCGATTACAGGAACACTGAAGCTTTCTTT. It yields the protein CSAADYRNTEAFF.

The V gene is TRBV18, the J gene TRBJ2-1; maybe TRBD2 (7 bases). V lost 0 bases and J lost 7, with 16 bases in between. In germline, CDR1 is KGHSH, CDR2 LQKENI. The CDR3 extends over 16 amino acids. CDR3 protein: CASSPPVAGASNEQFF. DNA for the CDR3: TGTGCCAGCTCACCACCAGTCGCGGGGGCCTCTAATGAGCAGTTCTTC.

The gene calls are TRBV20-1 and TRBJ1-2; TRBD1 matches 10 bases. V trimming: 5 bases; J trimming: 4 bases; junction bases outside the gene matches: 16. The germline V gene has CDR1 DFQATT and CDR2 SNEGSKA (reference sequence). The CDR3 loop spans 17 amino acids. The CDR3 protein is CSAEGQGLPQGIYGYTF. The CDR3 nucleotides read TGCAGTGCTGAGGGACAGGGGCTCCCTCAGGGGATCTATGGCTACACCTTC.

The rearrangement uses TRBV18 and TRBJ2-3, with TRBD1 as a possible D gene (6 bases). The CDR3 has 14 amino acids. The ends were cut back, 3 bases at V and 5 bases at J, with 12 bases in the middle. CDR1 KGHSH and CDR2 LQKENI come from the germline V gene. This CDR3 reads CASSPAGVEDTQYF. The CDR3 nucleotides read TGTGCCAGCTCACCGGCAGGGGTGGAAGATACGCAGTATTTT.

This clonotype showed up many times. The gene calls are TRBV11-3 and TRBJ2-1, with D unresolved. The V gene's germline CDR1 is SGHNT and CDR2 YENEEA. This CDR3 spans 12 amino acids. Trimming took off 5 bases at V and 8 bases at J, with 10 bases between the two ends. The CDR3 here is CASSLNRDEQFF. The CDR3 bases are TGTGCCAGCAGCCTAAACCGGGATGAGCAGTTCTTC. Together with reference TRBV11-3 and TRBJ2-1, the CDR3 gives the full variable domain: EAGVVQSPRYKIIEKKQPVAFWCNPISGHNTLYWYLQNLGQGPELLIRYENEEAVDDSQLPKDRFSAERLKGVDSTLKIQPAELGDSAVYLCASSLNRDEQFFGPGTRLTVL.

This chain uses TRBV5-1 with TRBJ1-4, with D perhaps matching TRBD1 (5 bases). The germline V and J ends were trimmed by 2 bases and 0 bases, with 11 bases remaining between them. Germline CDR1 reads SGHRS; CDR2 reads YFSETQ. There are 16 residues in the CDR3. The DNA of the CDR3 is TGCGCCAGCAGCTTTTCCTTGGGGGCAACTAATGAAAAACTGTTTTTT. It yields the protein CASSFSLGATNEKLFF.

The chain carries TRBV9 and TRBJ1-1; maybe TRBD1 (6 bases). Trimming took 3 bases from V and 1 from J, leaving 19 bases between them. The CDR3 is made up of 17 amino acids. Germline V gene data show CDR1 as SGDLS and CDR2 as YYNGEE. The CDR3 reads CASSGRVRGRSNTEAFF. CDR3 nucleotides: TGTGCCAGCAGCGGACGCGTCAGGGGAAGATCGAACACTGAAGCTTTCTTT.

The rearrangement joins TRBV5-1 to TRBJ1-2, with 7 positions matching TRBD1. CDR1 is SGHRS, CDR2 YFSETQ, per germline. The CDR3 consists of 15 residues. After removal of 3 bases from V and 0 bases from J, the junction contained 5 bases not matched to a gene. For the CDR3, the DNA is TGCGCCAGCAGCTCCACCGGGACAGCTAACTATGGCTACACCTTC. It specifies CASSSTGTANYGYTF.

CDR3 coding DNA: TGTGCCAGCAGTCCCGGGACGGATAATGAAAAACTGTTTTTT. Translation: CASSPGTDNEKLFF. This sequence joins TRBV27 and TRBJ1-4, with D maybe TRBD1 (5 bases). CDR1 is MNHEY, CDR2 SMNVEV, per germline (reference sequence). This CDR3 spans 14 amino acids. The V end was cut by 5 bases, the J end by 4 bases, with 11 bases between.

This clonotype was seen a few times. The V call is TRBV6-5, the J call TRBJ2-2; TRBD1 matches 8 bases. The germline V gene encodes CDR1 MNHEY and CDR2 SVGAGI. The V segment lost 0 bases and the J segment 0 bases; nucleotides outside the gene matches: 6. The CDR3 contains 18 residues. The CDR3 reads CASSYSRARGPNTGELFF. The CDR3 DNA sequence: TGTGCCAGCAGTTACTCGAGAGCCAGGGGGCCGAACACCGGGGAGCTGTTTTTT.

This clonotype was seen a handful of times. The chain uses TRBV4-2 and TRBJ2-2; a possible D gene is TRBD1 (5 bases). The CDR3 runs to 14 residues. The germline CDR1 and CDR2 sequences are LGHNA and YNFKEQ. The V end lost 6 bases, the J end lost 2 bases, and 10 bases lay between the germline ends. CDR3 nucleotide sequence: TGTGCCAGCAGGTCGACAGTAAACACCGGGGAGCTGTTTTTT. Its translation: CASRSTVNTGELFF.

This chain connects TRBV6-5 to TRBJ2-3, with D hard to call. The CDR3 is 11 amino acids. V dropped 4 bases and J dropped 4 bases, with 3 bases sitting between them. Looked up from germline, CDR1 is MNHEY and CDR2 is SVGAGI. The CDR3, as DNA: TGTGCCAGCAGTTCGCCAGATACGCAGTATTTT. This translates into CASSSPDTQYF.

The CDR3 DNA follows: TGCAGCGTTGTGACAGAGAACTATGGCTACACCTTC. Translation gives CSVVTENYGYTF. The V call is TRBV29-1, the J call TRBJ1-2, with D maybe TRBD1 (5 bases). CDR1 SQVTM and CDR2 ANQGSEA come from the germline V gene. Between the trimmed V and J ends, which lost 4 bases and 2 bases, there was a span of 8 bases. This CDR3 is 12 amino acids long. Looking up the rest from reference TRBV29-1 and TRBJ1-2 gives the full variable domain: SAVISQKPSRDICQRGTSLTIQCQVDSQVTMMFWYRQQPGQSLTLIATANQGSEATYESGFVIDKFPISRPNLTFSTLTVSNMSPEDSSIYLCSVVTENYGYTFGSGTRLTVV.

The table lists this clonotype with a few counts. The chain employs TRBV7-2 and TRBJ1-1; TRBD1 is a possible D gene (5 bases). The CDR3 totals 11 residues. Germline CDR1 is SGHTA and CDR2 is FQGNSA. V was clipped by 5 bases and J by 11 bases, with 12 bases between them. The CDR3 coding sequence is TGTGCCAGCAGCCCCTGGGACGGCGCTTTCTTT. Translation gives CASSPWDGAFF.

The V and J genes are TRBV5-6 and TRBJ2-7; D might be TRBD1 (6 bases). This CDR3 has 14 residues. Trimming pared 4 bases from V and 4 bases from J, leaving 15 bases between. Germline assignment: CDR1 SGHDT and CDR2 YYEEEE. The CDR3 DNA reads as TGTGCCAGCAGCCAAGCACAGGGTGATTACGAGCAGTACGTC. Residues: CASSQAQGDYEQYV.

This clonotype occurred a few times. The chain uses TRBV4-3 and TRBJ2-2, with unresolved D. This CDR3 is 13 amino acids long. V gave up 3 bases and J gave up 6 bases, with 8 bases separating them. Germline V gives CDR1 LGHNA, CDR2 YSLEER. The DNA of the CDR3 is TGCGCCAGCAGCCATGATAGGGCCGGGGAGCTGTTTTTT. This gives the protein CASSHDRAGELFF.

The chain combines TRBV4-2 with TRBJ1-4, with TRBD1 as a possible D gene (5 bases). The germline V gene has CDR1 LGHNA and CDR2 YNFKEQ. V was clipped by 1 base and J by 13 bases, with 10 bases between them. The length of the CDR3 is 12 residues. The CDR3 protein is CASSQGDCVLFF. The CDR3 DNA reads TGTGCCAGCAGCCAAGGGGACTGCGTACTGTTTTTT.

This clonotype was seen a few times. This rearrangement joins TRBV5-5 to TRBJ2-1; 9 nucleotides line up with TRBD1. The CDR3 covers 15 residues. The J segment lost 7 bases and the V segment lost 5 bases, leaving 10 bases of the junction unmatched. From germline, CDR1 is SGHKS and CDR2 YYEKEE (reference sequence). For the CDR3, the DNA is TGTGCCAGCAGACCGGGACAGGGTCGAACTAATGAGCAGTTCTTC. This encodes CASRPGQGRTNEQFF.

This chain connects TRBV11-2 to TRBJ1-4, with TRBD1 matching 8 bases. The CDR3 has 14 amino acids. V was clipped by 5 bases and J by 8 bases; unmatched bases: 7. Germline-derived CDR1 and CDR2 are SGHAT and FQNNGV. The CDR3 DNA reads TGTGCCAGCAGCCTGGACAGGGTTGGGGAAAAACTGTTTTTT. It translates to CASSLDRVGEKLFF.

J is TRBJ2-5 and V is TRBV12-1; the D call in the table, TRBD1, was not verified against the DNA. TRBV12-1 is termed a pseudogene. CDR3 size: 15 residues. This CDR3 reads CASSSPRSGLETQYF. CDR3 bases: TGTGCCAGCAGCTCCCCGAGATCAGGGTTGGAGACCCAGTACTTC.